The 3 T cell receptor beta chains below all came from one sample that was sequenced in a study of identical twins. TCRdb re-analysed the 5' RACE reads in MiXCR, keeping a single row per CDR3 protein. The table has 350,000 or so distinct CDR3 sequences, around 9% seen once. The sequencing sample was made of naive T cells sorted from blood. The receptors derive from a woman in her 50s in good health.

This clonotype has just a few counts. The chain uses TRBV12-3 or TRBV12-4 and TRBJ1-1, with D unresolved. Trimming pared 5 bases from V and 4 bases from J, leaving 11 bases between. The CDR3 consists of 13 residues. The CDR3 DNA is TGTGCCAGCAGTCCCGTCCCGGGCACTGAAGCTTTCTTT. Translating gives CASSPVPGTEAFF.

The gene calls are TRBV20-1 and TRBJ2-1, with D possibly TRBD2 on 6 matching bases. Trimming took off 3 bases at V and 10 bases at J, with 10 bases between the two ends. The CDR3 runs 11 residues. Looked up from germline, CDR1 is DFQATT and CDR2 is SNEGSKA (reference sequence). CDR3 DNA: TGCAGTGCTAGGGGCGGGAAGGAGCAGTTCTTC. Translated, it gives CSARGGKEQFF.

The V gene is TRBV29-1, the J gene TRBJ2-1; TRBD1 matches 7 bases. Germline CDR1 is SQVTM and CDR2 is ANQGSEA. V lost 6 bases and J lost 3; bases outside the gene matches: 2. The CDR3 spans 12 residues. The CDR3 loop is CSVRDSYNEQFF. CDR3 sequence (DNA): TGCAGCGTCCGGGACAGCTACAATGAGCAGTTCTTC.